Listed here are 4 T cell receptor beta chains from one sample, sequenced in a study of T cells in localized non-small cell lung cancer. Only in-frame clones appear in the TCRdb table, and some are missing; sequencing was by immunoSEQ multiplex PCR. Of roughly 40,000 clones listed, approximately 86% are singletons. The source material was peripheral blood, sampled before any cancer treatment. The origin of the receptors is a man aged 18 to 50 with stage I lung adenocarcinoma.

The rearrangement links TRBV4-2 to TRBJ1-6, with D perhaps TRBD1 (6 bases). Deletions cut 0 bases from V and 8 bases from J, with 8 bases between. The CDR3 has 14 amino acids. CDR1 and CDR2 (germline): LGHNA, YNFKEQ. CDR3: CASSQERGDSPLHF. The CDR3 region has the DNA TGTGCCAGCAGCCAAGAAAGGGGGGATTCACCCCTCCACTTT.

This chain links TRBV19 with TRBJ2-2; D may correspond to TRBD1 or TRBD2 (6 bases each). This CDR3 has 17 residues. Germline V gene lookup returns CDR1 LNHDA and CDR2 SQIVND (reference sequence). V shed 0 bases and J shed 3 bases, with 14 bases lying between them. Written as DNA, the CDR3 is TGTGCCAGTAGTATAGACGGGGGCAGGGATTACACCGGGGAGCTGTTTTTT. It translates to CASSIDGGRDYTGELFF.

The chain combines TRBV27 with TRBJ1-6; TRBD1 matches 10 bases. Germline trimming cut 5 bases from V and 5 bases from J; bases unmatched to any gene: 3. Germline CDR1 is MNHEY and CDR2 is SMNVEV (reference sequence). The CDR3 consists of 15 residues. Written as DNA, the CDR3 is TGTGCCAGCAGTGACGACAGGGGGCATAATTCACCCCTCCACTTT. This sequence encodes CASSDDRGHNSPLHF.

The chain combines TRBV6-5 with TRBJ1-1, with D unresolved. The V end lost 6 bases, the J end lost 0 bases, and 14 bases lay between the germline ends. CDR3 length: 15 amino acids. Germline CDR1 reads MNHEY; CDR2 reads SVGAGI. The CDR3 here is CASSPDWALNTEAFF. In DNA form, the CDR3 reads TGTGCCAGCAGCCCTGATTGGGCTCTGAACACTGAAGCTTTCTTT.